This T cell receptor (beta chain) appears in the sequencing data of a study of lymphopenia after photon versus proton radiotherapy. The method was immunoSEQ multiplex PCR; TCRdb's version includes in-frame clones alone and lacks a portion of them. The table includes over 25,000 clones, about 87% detected once. V was cut by 5 bases and J by 12 bases, with 19 bases left in between. The CDR3 spans 14 residues. Germline-derived CDR1 and CDR2 are SNHLY and FYNNEI. Overall study findings and caveats: After the lymphocyte nadir, photon-treated repertoires showed oligoclonal expansion, especially of CD8+ Temra cells. Relative stability marked proton patients; photon patients lost diversity and naive cells.

Worth noting for this clone: Antigen: not known.

The chain carries TRBV2 and TRBJ1-4; a possible D gene is TRBD1 (5 bases). The material sequenced was peripheral blood, taken from a patient treated with proton-based radiotherapy. The sequence was obtained from a woman in her seventies with pancreatic cancer. CDR3 sequence reads: CASSPSLSRGELFF. CDR3 DNA sequence: TGTGCCAGCAGTCCCTCTTTGTCCAGAGGGGAACTGTTTTTT.